These T cell receptor beta chains were read from a single sample in a study of blood T cell repertoires in COVID-19. Sequenced by immunoSEQ multiplex PCR; TCRdb stores in-frame clones only, minus some. Of roughly 140,000 clones listed, 75% to 85% were seen once; the top ten hold roughly 7.2%. Source material: peripheral blood. Every receptor here comes from a woman aged 50 to 60 in a cohort sampled during active or convalescent COVID-19. Both conserved end residues are part of each CDR3.

V gene,J gene,CDR3 protein
TRBV4-3,TRBJ1-1,CASSLLGGDTEAFF
TRBV9,TRBJ1-2,CASSVVGTGVSAYGYTF
TRBV19,TRBJ1-3,CATHPQGAAGNTIYF
TRBV7-8,TRBJ2-1,CASSSWTSGGSRYNEQFF
TRBV5-1,TRBJ2-1,CASSTRDRGGDEQFF
TRBV3-1/TRBV3-2,TRBJ2-1,CASSQGRDSSYNEQFF
TRBV4-1,TRBJ2-1,CASSRPGAGAYNEQFF
TRBV7-8,TRBJ1-5,CASSPFYRDTSNQPQHF
TRBV4-1,TRBJ1-4,CASTEGRGGEKLFF
TRBV7-8,TRBJ2-2,CASRDQGAGTGELFF
TRBV28,TRBJ2-3,CASSPGTSGGSTDTQYF
TRBV6-4,TRBJ1-4,CASSESGTGGEKLFF
TRBV18,TRBJ2-7,CASSLGTSAYEQYF
TRBV5-6,TRBJ1-3,CASSRTGTGNTIYF
TRBV15,TRBJ1-1,CATSQDLNTEAFF
TRBV9,TRBJ1-3,CASRGGVSGNTIYF
TRBV18,TRBJ2-6,CASSSGQGANSGANVLTF
TRBV7-6,TRBJ2-2,CASSLANLVGNTGELFF
TRBV4-3,TRBJ2-3,CASSHLSGYPDTQYF
TRBV6-2/TRBV6-3,TRBJ2-5,CASSLLLDRAETQYF
TRBV19,TRBJ1-2,CATPPGDGANYGYTF
TRBV19,TRBJ1-2,CASTTRGNYGYTF